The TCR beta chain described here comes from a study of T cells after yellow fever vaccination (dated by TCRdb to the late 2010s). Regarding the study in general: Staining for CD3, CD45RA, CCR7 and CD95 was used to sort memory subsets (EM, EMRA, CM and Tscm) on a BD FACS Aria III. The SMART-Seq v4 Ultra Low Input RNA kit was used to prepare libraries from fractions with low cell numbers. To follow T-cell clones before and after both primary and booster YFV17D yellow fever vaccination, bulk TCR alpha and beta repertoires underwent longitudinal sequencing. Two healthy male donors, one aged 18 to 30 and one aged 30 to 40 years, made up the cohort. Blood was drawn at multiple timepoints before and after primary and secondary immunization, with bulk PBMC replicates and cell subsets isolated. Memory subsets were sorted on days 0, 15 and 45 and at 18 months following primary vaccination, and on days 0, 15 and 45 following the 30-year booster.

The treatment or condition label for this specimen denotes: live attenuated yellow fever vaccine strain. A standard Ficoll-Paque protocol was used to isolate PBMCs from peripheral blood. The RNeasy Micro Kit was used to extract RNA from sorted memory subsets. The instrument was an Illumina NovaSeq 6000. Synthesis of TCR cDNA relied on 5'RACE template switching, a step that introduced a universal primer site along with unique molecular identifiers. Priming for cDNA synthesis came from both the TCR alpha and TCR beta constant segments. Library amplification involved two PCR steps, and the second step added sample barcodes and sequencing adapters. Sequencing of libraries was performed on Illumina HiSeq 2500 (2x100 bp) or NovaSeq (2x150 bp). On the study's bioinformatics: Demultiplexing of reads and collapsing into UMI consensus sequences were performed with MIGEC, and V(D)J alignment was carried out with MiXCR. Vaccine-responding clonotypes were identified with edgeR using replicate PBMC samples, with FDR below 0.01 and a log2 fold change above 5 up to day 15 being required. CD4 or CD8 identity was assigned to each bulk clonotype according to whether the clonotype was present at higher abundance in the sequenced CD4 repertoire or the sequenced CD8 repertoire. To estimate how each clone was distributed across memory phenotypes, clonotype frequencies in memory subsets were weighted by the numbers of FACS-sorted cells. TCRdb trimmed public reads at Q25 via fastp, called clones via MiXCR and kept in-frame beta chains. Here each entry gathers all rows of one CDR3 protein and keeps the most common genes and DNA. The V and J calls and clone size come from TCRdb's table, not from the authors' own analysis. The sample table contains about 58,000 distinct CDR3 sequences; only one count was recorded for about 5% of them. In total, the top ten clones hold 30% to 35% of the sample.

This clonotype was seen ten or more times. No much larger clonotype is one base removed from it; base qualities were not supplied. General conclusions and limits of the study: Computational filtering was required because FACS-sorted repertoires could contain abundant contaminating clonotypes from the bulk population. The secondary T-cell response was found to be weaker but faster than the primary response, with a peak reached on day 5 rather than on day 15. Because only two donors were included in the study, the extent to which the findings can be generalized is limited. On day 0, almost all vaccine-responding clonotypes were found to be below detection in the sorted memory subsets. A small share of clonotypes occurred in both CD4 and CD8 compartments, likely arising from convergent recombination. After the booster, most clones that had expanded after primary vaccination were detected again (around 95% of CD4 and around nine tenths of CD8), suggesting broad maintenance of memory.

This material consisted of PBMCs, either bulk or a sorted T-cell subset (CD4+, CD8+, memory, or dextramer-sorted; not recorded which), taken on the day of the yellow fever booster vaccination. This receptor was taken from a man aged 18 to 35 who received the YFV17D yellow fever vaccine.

The CDR3 reads CASSLNGYGYTF. The nucleotide sequence is given as TGTGCCAGCAGCTTAAATGGCTATGGCTACACCTTC. Recombination linked TRBV7-2 to TRBJ1-2; confidence is insufficient to name the D gene. CDR1 and CDR2 were assigned from the germline V gene as SGHTA and FQGNSA. The CDR3 covers 12 residues, taking in both the cysteine and the phenylalanine. The kept DNA is CDR3 alone, 36 bases in frame from the first base. V gives up 2 bases and J gives up 4 bases, and the segment between their germline ends measures 5 bases. The reference TRBV7-2 and TRBJ1-2 proteins fill in what lies around the CDR3, so the full variable domain reads GAGVSQSPSNKVTEKGKDVELRCDPISGHTALYWYRQSLGQGLEFLIYFQGNSAPDKSGLPSDRFSAERTGGSVSTLTIQRTQQEDSAVYLCASSLNGYGYTFGSGTRLTVV.